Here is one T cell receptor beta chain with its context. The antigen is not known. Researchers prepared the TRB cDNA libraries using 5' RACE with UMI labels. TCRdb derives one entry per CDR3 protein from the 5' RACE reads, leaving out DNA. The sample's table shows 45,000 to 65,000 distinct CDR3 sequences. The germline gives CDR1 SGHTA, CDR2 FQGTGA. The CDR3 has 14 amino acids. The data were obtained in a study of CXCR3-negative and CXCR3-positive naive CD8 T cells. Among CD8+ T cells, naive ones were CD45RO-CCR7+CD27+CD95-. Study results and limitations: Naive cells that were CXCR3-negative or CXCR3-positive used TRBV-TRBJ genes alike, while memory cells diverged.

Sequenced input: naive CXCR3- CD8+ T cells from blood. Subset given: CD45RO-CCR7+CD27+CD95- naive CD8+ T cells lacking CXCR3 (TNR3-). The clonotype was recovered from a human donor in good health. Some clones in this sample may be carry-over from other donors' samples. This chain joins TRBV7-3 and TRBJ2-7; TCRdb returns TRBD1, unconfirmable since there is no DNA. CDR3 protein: CASSNRDRGDEQYF.